This entry lists 14 T cell receptor beta chains sequenced from one sample in a study of blood T cell repertoires in COVID-19. The repertoire was sequenced with immunoSEQ multiplex PCR; TCRdb's copy has only in-frame clones and lacks some. The sample carries under 300,000 clones, approximately 90% recorded once. Source material: PBMCs or T cells enriched from blood (not recorded which). The source of these receptors is a middle-aged woman with acute COVID-19.

This chain uses TRBV2 with TRBJ2-5, with 7 bases identical to TRBD1. CDR1 is SNHLY and CDR2 is FYNNEI in the germline V gene. CDR3 length equals 15 residues. The junction had 10 bases not matched to a gene; V was cut back by 5 bases and J by 4 bases. In DNA, the CDR3 is TGTGCCAGCAGTCGACAGGGAACCCCGGGAGAGACCCAGTACTTC. Translated: CASSRQGTPGETQYF.

The chain combines TRBV7-8 with TRBJ1-6, with 11 bases identical to TRBD1. Losses at the gene ends were 5 bases for V and 6 bases for J; bases not matched to a gene: 15. Germline V gene sequence: CDR1 SGHVS, CDR2 FQNEAQ. The CDR3 has 19 amino acids. The CDR3 region is CASSIPGQGGAWSNSPLHF. The CDR3 DNA follows: TGTGCCAGCAGCATCCCGGGACAGGGGGGTGCATGGAGTAATTCACCCCTCCACTTT.

This chain links TRBV21-1 with TRBJ2-5; TRBD2, the table's D call, lacks a check against the DNA. TRBV21-1 is termed a pseudogene. The CDR3 is made up of 16 amino acids. For the CDR3, the DNA is TGTGCCAGCAGCAAAGAATTTGAGTCTAGGAGGGGGACCCAGTACTTC. This translates into CASSKEFESRRGTQYF.

The chain carries TRBV19 and TRBJ1-6; D is perhaps TRBD1 (5 bases). The germline V gene has CDR1 LNHDA and CDR2 SQIVND (reference sequence). The CDR3 sequence is 15 residues long. V was pared by 5 bases and J by 1 base, with 9 bases between. The CDR3 protein is CASSQGGSYNSPLHF. The CDR3 DNA reads as TGTGCCAGTAGTCAGGGAGGGTCCTATAATTCACCCCTCCACTTT.

CDR3 region: CASSPEQGLGYGYTF. CDR3 DNA: TGTGCCAGCAGCCCTGAACAGGGATTAGGCTATGGCTACACCTTC. The chain employs TRBV7-6 and TRBJ1-2; D possibly corresponds to TRBD1 (6 bases). The CDR3 spans 15 residues. CDR1 is SGHVS and CDR2 is FNYEAQ in the germline V gene. V was trimmed by 5 bases and J by 4 bases, leaving 17 bases between them. Variable domain in full (rest from reference TRBV7-6 and TRBJ1-2): GAGVSQSPRYKVTKRGQDVALRCDPISGHVSLYWYRQALGQGPEFLTYFNYEAQQDKSGLPNDRFSAERPEGSISTLTIQRTEQRDSAMYRCASSPEQGLGYGYTFGSGTRLTVV.

The chain combines TRBV4-3 with TRBJ2-5; 12 nucleotides agree with TRBD2. Germline V gene sequence: CDR1 LGHNA, CDR2 YSLEER. The CDR3 contains 17 residues. Trimming cost V 4 bases and J 1 base; bases outside gene matches: 7. CDR3 DNA: TGCGCCAGCAGCCCATCCCCGACTAGCGGGGGCCAAGAGACCCAGTACTTC. Encoded protein: CASSPSPTSGGQETQYF.

Here the CDR3 DNA reads TGTGCCAGCAGCCTACCCGACAGGTCCTATGGCTACACCTTC. It is translated as CASSLPDRSYGYTF. V gene TRBV5-4 combines with J gene TRBJ1-2; TRBD1 might be the D (6 bases). The CDR3 has 14 residues. Trimming shortened V by 4 bases and J by 4 bases, and 14 bases separated the two germline ends. The germline V gene has CDR1 SGHNT and CDR2 YYREEE (reference sequence).

This sequence joins TRBV2 and TRBJ1-2, with unresolved D. Germline-derived CDR1 and CDR2 are SNHLY and FYNNEI. V shed 6 bases and J shed 0 bases, with 5 bases lying between them. The CDR3 totals 12 residues. This CDR3 reads CASRQSNYGYTF. For the CDR3, the DNA is TGTGCCAGCAGGCAGTCTAACTATGGCTACACCTTC.

The chain employs TRBV18 and TRBJ2-5; no clear D gene. Trimming took 2 bases from V and 1 from J, leaving 8 bases between them. The CDR3 consists of 14 residues. Germline lookup yields CDR1 KGHSH and CDR2 LQKENI. CDR3 in amino acids: CASSPGIAQETQYF. CDR3 nucleotides: TGTGCCAGCTCACCAGGTATAGCCCAAGAGACCCAGTACTTC. The variable domain in full, with the rest retrieved from reference TRBV18 and TRBJ2-5, is NAGVMQNPRHLVRRRGQEARLRCSPMKGHSHVYWYRQLPEEGLKFMVYLQKENIIDESGMPKERFSAEFPKEGPSILRIQQVVRGDSAAYFCASSPGIAQETQYFGPGTRLLVL.

The V gene is TRBV7-3, the J gene TRBJ1-2, with D tentatively TRBD1 (5 bases). Trimming left V 5 bases short and J 2 bases short, with 15 bases between. The germline V gene encodes CDR1 SGHTA and CDR2 FQGTGA. The CDR3 has 15 residues. The CDR3: CASSEGEGLNYGYTF. CDR3 nucleotide sequence: TGTGCCAGCAGCGAAGGGGAGGGACTAAACTATGGCTACACCTTC.

This clone was seen only once. The gene calls are TRBV5-8 and TRBJ2-7, with TRBD1 matching 7 bases. CDR1 is SGHTS and CDR2 is YDEGEE in the germline V gene. The CDR3 is made up of 17 amino acids. The trim removed 4 bases at V and 4 bases at J, leaving 17 bases unmatched. The CDR3 nucleotides read TGTGCCAGCAGCCCCCCGGGACAGAAGGGTCGGGGTTACGAGCAGTACTTC. Translation: CASSPPGQKGRGYEQYF.

The chain combines TRBV4-3 with TRBJ1-5, with D maybe TRBD1 (6 bases). This CDR3 has 15 residues. CDR1 is LGHNA and CDR2 is YSLEER in the germline V gene. The V end was cut by 0 bases, the J end by 6 bases, with 12 bases between. The CDR3 DNA reads TGCGCCAGCAGCCAAGATAGAGGGGGGGCTCAGCCCCAGCATTTT. Its translation is CASSQDRGGAQPQHF.

The V and J genes are TRBV7-3 and TRBJ2-1, with D possibly matching TRBD2 (7 bases). Per the germline V gene, CDR1 is SGHTA and CDR2 is FQGTGA. V was pared by 2 bases and J by 3 bases, with 11 bases between. The CDR3 has 15 amino acids. The CDR3 bases are TGTGCCAGCAGCTTAGCGGGGGCGAGCTACAATGAGCAGTTCTTC. Its translation is CASSLAGASYNEQFF.

The DNA of the CDR3 is TGTGCCAGCAGAAATAGCGGGGGAGCCCCTGATACGCAGTATTTT. This gives the protein CASRNSGGAPDTQYF. The V call is TRBV14, the J call TRBJ2-3, with 9 bases lining up with TRBD2. This CDR3 comprises 15 residues. CDR1 is SGHDN, CDR2 FVKESK, per germline. The V segment lost 6 bases and the J segment 6 bases; nucleotides outside the gene matches: 10.